The 2 T cell receptor beta chains below all came from one sample that was sequenced in a study of Graves' ophthalmopathy and Graves' hyperthyroidism. Amplified material comprised TCR beta CDR3 regions derived from RNA transcripts. After a first-round RT-PCR with HTBI primers, a second-round multiplex PCR was run. TCRdb re-called the multiplex PCR reads through MiXCR, storing one row per CDR3 protein. Of about 1.1 million distinct CDR3 sequences in the sample, about 38% are singletons; the top ten hold around 10%. Specimen: peripheral blood or thyroid tissue (not recorded which). Source of these receptors: an adult man with Graves' hyperthyroidism.

This clonotype has only a few counts. The chain's CDR3 is CASRGTGVMNYGYTF. DNA of the CDR3: TGTGCCAGCCGGGGGACAGGGGTCATGAACTATGGCTACACCTTC. The chain combines TRBV2 with TRBJ1-2; 10 nucleotides align to TRBD1. The V gene's germline CDR1 is SNHLY and CDR2 FYNNEI. Trimming at V came to 8 bases and at J to 2 bases, leaving 8 bases not matched to a gene. The CDR3 loop spans 15 amino acids. Looking up the rest from reference TRBV2 and TRBJ1-2 gives the full variable domain: EPEVTQTPSHQVTQMGQEVILRCVPISNHLYFYWYRQILGQKVEFLVSFYNNEISEKSEIFDDQFSVERPDGSNFTLKIRSTKLEDSAMYFCASRGTGVMNYGYTFGSGTRLTVV.

This clonotype turned up a few times. This chain links TRBV9 with TRBJ1-6; D gene unclear. CDR1 is SGDLS and CDR2 is YYNGEE in the germline V gene. V lost 2 bases, J lost 0 bases, and 6 bases lay in between. The CDR3 totals 15 residues. The CDR3 sequence: CASSVLASYNSPLHF. The CDR3 region has the DNA TGTGCCAGCAGCGTCCTGGCCTCCTATAATTCACCCCTCCACTTT.